A selection of T cell receptor beta chains follows, all from one sample in a study of human T cells and chemical hapten exposure. One entry per CDR3 protein results from TCRdb running MiXCR on the RACE reads. The data show around 380,000 distinct CDR3 sequences, 4% to 5.5% seen once. The source material was whole blood, sampled in connection with sensitization to the hapten diphenylcyclopropenone (DPC). The receptors come from a woman aged 45-65 years with alopecia areata. Some clones in this sample may be carry-over from other donors' samples. Both conserved end residues are part of each CDR3. D genes are given only for firm matches. Clone size appears in some rows only: once, few, many, or a class for an expanded clone.

j_call clone_size d_call v_call cdr3_nt cdr3_aa
TRBJ2-5 many TRBD2 TRBV7-2 TGTGCCAGCAGCCCCCGGGGGGGTTCGAATGTGGAGACCCAGTACTTC CASSPRGGSNVETQYF
TRBJ1-2 many - TRBV3-1 TGTGCCAGCAGCCAAGGGAGAGAAGTACCTGCTAACTATGGCTACACCTTC CASSQGREVPANYGYTF
TRBJ2-7 many - TRBV7-6 TGTGCCAGCAGCTCTGACGAAGTCTACGAGCAGTACTTC CASSSDEVYEQYF
TRBJ1-1 few - TRBV28 TGTGCCAGCACCCTAGATGTGGGGGACACTGAAGCTTTCTTT CASTLDVGDTEAFF
TRBJ2-1 - TRBD2 TRBV6-2/TRBV6-3 TGTGCCAGCAGTAGGGCCACTAGCGGGGATGAGCAGTTCTTC CASSRATSGDEQFF
TRBJ2-7 few - TRBV9 TGTGCCAGCAGCGTAGAAGGAGGGATGTCCTACGAGCAGTACTTC CASSVEGGMSYEQYF
TRBJ1-5 many - TRBV6-1 TGTGCCAGCAGTATTGAAAGGGGAAATCAGCCCCAGCATTTT CASSIERGNQPQHF
TRBJ2-1 - - TRBV14 TGTGCCAGCAGCCCGGGTTCGGGAAATGAGCAGTTCTTC CASSPGSGNEQFF
TRBJ1-5 many - TRBV2 TGTGCCAGCAGTGAAGGCCCCGTAAGCAATCAGCCCCAGCATTTT CASSEGPVSNQPQHF
TRBJ2-6 few - TRBV9 TGTGCCAGCAGCGAGCCGCAGGGTCGTGGGGCCAACGTCCTGACTTTC CASSEPQGRGANVLTF
TRBJ1-2 many - TRBV6-1 TGTGCCAGCAGTGTCGGACAGATCTATGGCTACACCTTC CASSVGQIYGYTF
TRBJ2-1 - TRBD2 TRBV9 TGTGCCAGCGGTAGCGGGGGACCTTACAATGAGCAGTTCTTC CASGSGGPYNEQFF
TRBJ2-4 many - TRBV5-1 TGCGCCAGCAGCTTGCCAGGGGGGAGAGGAATAGCCAAAAACATTCAGTACTTC CASSLPGGRGIAKNIQYF
TRBJ2-3 many - TRBV12-3/TRBV12-4 TGTGCCAGCAGTTCCTACACAGATACGCAGTATTTT CASSSYTDTQYF
TRBJ1-5 few TRBD1 TRBV4-3 TGCGCCAGCAGCCAGGCCGACAGGGGTCGTAAGAACAATCAGCCCCAGCATTTT CASSQADRGRKNNQPQHF
TRBJ2-3 - - TRBV18 TGTGCCAGCTCACCCAACAGGGTAGGCACAGATACGCAGTATTTT CASSPNRVGTDTQYF
TRBJ1-1 many - TRBV3-1 TGTGCCAGCAGCCCCCCCGGGACCGCGGCTTTCTTT CASSPPGTAAFF
TRBJ1-1 many TRBD1 TRBV29-1 TGCAGCGTGGTCCGTGGGACAGGGGGCGCAGGGACTGAAGCTTTCTTT CSVVRGTGGAGTEAFF
TRBJ2-7 few - TRBV7-6 TGTGCCAGCAGCTCTGAGGGCTACGAGCAGTACTTC CASSSEGYEQYF
TRBJ2-7 - - TRBV30 TGTGCCTGGGGACGGACATACGAGCAGTACTTC CAWGRTYEQYF
TRBJ2-7 few TRBD2 TRBV20-1 TGCAGTGGGGGGGGAACCCCCCGCTACGAGCAGTACTTC CSGGGTPRYEQYF
TRBJ1-2 - - TRBV2 TGTGCCAGCAGTGATTCGGCACGCTATGGCTACACCTTC CASSDSARYGYTF
TRBJ1-1 - TRBD1 TRBV7-8 TGTGCCAGCAGCAACGACGGGACAGGGGGCGACCCTGAAGCTTTCTTT CASSNDGTGGDPEAFF
TRBJ2-5 many TRBD2 TRBV6-5 TGTGCCAGCAGGCTGGTTTTTAGCGGGGGGGCCGGGACCCAGTACTTC CASRLVFSGGAGTQYF
TRBJ1-4 many - TRBV7-7 TGTGCCAGCAGCTTAGGGGCGAGGGAAAAACTGTTTTTT CASSLGAREKLFF
TRBJ2-5 many TRBD2 TRBV7-2 TGTGCCAGCAGCCAGACTAGCGGGGGAAGCCAAGAGACCCAGTACTTC CASSQTSGGSQETQYF
TRBJ1-2 many - TRBV10-2 TGCGCCAGCAGGGGACCGCCCGGGAGCGCCAACTATGGCTACACCTTC CASRGPPGSANYGYTF
TRBJ2-3 few TRBD2 TRBV12-3/TRBV12-4 TGTGCCAGCAGTCGGAATCTAGCGGAGAGCACAGATACGCAGTATTTT CASSRNLAESTDTQYF
TRBJ2-1 - TRBD2 TRBV27 TGTGCCAGCAGATGGACTAGCGGGAGATTCGATGAGCAGTTCTTC CASRWTSGRFDEQFF
TRBJ2-3 few - TRBV21-1 TGTGCCAGTCCAACAGGGGATCGCACAGATACGCAGTATTTT CASPTGDRTDTQYF
TRBJ2-2 many - TRBV6-2/TRBV6-3 TGTGCCAGCAGCCGGGAGTTCACCGGGGAGCTGTTTTTT CASSREFTGELFF
TRBJ2-4 - - TRBV7-2 TGTGCCAGCAGCTTAGTAGGGACCGAAAACATTCAGTACTTC CASSLVGTENIQYF
TRBJ1-1 - - TRBV20-1 TGCAGTGCTGCCCAGGACGAAGCTTTCTTT CSAAQDEAFF
TRBJ1-4 - - TRBV7-2 TGTGCCAGCCAACCCTTAGCGGCCACAAATGAAAAACTGTTTTTT CASQPLAATNEKLFF
TRBJ1-6 few - TRBV7-6 TGTGCCACCGCCACCTCGGAGAATTCACCCCTCCACTTT CATATSENSPLHF
TRBJ2-5 many - TRBV5-1 TGCGCCAGCAGCCCCGGACACCTACAAGAGACCCAGTACTTC CASSPGHLQETQYF
TRBJ1-4 many TRBD1 TRBV20-1 TGCAGTGCAAGCTTCGGGACAGTTGAAAAACTGTTTTTT CSASFGTVEKLFF
TRBJ2-1 few TRBD1 TRBV3-1 TGTGCCAGCAGCCAAGAGAACAGGGGAAATGAGCAGTTCTTC CASSQENRGNEQFF
TRBJ2-7 few - TRBV7-9 TGTGCCAGCAGCCCACCTAGGGGCAGCGAGCAGTACTTC CASSPPRGSEQYF
TRBJ1-1 many - TRBV20-1 TGCAGTGCTAGAACAGGCCAGAACACTGAAGCTTTCTTT CSARTGQNTEAFF